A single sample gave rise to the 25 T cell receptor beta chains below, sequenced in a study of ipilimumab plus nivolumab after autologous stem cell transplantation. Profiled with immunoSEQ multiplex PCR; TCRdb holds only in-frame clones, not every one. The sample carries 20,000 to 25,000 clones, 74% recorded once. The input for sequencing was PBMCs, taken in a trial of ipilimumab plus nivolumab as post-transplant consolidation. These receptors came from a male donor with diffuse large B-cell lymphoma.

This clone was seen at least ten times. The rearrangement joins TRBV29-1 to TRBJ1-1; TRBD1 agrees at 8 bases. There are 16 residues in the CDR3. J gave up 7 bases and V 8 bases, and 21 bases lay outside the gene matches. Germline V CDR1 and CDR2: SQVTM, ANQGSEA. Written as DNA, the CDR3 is TGCAGCACGTTCGACAGGGGCCGCCGCGGGAAAGATGAAGCTTTCTTT. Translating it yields CSTFDRGRRGKDEAFF. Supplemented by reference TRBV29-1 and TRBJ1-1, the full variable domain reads SAVISQKPSRDICQRGTSLTIQCQVDSQVTMMFWYRQQPGQSLTLIATANQGSEATYESGFVIDKFPISRPNLTFSTLTVSNMSPEDSSIYLCSTFDRGRRGKDEAFFGQGTRLTVV.

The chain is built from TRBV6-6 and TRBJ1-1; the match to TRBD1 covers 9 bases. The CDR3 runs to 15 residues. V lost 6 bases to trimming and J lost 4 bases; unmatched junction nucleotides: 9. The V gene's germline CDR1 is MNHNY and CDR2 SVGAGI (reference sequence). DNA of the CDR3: TGTGCCAGCAGCCCCGACAGGGGGGTTGGCACTGAAGCTTTCTTT. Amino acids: CASSPDRGVGTEAFF.

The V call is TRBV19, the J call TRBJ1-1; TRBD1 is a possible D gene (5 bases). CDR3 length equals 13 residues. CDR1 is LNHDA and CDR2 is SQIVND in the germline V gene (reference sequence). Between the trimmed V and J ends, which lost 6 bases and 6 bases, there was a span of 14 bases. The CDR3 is CASRMGVGAEAFF. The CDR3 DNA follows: TGTGCCAGTAGGATGGGGGTGGGCGCTGAAGCTTTCTTT.

For the CDR3, the DNA is TGTGCCAGCTCACCGACGTCGACTCGGTTCGAGCAGTACTTC. Amino acid sequence: CASSPTSTRFEQYF. The J gene is TRBJ2-7, the V gene TRBV18; D unresolved. With 3 bases removed from V and 6 bases from J, the gap between germline ends came to 15 bases. There are 14 residues in the CDR3. Germline V gives CDR1 KGHSH, CDR2 LQKENI.

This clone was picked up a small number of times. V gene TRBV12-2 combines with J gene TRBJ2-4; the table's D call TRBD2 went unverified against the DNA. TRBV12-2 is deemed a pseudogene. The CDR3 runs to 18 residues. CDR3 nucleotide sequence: TGTGCAAGTCGCCACCGACTCCGACTAGCGGGAGTTAAAAACATTCAGTACTTC. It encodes CASRHRLRLAGVKNIQYF.

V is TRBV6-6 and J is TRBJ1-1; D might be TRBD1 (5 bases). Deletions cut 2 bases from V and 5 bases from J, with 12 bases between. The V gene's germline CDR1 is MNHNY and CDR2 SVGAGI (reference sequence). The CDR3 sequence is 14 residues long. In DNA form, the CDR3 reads TGTGCCAGCAGTTACGGACAAATTGGAACTGAAGCTTTCTTT. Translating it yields CASSYGQIGTEAFF.

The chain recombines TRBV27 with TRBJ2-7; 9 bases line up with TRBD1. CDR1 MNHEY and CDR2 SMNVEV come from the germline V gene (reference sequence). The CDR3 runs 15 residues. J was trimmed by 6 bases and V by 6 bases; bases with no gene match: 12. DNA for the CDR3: TGTGCCAGCAGGCCCCTACCGGGACAGGGCTCCGAGCAGTACTTC. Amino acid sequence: CASRPLPGQGSEQYF.

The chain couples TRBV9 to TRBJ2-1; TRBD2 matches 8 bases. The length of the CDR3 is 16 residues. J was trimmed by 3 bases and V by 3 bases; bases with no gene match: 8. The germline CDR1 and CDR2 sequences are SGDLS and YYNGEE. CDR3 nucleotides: TGTGCCAGCAGCGCCCGTAGCGGGGCGAGCTACAATGAGCAGTTCTTC. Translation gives CASSARSGASYNEQFF.

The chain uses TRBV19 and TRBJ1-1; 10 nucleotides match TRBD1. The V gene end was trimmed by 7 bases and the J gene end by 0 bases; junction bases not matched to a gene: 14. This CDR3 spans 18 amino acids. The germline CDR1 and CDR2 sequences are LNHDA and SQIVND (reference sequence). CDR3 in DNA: TGTGCCAGTACCCTGCTGGGACAGGGGCCCAATTTGAACACTGAAGCTTTCTTT. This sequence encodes CASTLLGQGPNLNTEAFF. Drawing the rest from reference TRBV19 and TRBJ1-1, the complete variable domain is DGGITQSPKYLFRKEGQNVTLSCEQNLNHDAMYWYRQDPGQGLRLIYYSQIVNDFQKGDIAEGYSVSREKKESFPLTVTSAQKNPTAFYLCASTLLGQGPNLNTEAFFGQGTRLTVV.

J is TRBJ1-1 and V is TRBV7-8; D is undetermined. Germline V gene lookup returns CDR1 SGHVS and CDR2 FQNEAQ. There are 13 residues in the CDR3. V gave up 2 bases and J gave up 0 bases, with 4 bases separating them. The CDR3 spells CASSLWVNTEAFF. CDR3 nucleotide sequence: TGTGCCAGCAGCTTATGGGTGAACACTGAAGCTTTCTTT.

CDR3: CATSSQVDNEKLFF. In nucleotides, the CDR3 is TGTGCCACCAGCTCGCAGGTAGATAATGAAAAACTGTTTTTT. The gene calls are TRBV15 and TRBJ1-4; no clear D gene. Trimming stripped 5 bases from V and 4 bases from J, with 11 bases between. The CDR3 covers 14 residues. The germline V gene has CDR1 LNHNV and CDR2 YYDKDF (reference sequence).

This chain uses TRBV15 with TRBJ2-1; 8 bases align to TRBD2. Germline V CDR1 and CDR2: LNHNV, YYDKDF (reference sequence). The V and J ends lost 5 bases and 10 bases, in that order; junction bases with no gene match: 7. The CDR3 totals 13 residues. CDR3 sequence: CATSPPGRGEQFF. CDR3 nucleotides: TGTGCCACCAGCCCCCCCGGGAGGGGCGAGCAGTTCTTC.

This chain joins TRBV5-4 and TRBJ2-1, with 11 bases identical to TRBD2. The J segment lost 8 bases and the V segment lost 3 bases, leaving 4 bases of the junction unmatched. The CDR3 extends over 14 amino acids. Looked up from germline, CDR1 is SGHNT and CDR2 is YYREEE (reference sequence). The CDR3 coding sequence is TGTGCCAGCAGCTATAGCGGGGGGGTAGATGAGCAGTTCTTC. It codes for CASSYSGGVDEQFF.

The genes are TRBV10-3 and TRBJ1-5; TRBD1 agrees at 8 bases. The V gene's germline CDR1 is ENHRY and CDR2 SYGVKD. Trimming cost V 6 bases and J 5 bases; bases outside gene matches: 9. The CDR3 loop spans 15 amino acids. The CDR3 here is CAISDTGGLDQPQHF. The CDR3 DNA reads TGTGCCATCAGCGACACAGGGGGGCTGGATCAGCCCCAGCATTTT.

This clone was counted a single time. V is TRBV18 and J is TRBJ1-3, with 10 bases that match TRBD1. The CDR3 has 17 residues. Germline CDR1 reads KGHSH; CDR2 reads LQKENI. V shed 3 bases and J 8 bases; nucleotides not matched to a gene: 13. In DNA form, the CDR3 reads TGTGCCAGCTCACCTTCCCCTCCGACAGGGGGCTGGGACACCATATATTTT. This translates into CASSPSPPTGGWDTIYF. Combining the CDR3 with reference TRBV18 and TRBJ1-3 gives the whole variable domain NAGVMQNPRHLVRRRGQEARLRCSPMKGHSHVYWYRQLPEEGLKFMVYLQKENIIDESGMPKERFSAEFPKEGPSILRIQQVVRGDSAAYFCASSPSPPTGGWDTIYFGEGSWLTVV.

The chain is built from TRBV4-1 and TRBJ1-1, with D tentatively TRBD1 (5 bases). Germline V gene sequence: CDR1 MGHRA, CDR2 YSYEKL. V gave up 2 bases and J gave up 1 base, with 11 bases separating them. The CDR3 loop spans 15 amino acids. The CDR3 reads CASSQRGLPNTEAFF. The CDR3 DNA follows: TGCGCCAGCAGCCAACGGGGACTCCCGAACACTGAAGCTTTCTTT.

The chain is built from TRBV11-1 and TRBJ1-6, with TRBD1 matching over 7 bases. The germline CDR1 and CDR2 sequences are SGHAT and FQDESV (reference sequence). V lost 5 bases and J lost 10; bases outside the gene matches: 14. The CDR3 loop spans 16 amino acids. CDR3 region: CASSLNVPTGYSPLHF. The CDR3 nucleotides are TGTGCCAGCAGCCTTAACGTCCCGACAGGGTACTCACCCCTCCACTTT.

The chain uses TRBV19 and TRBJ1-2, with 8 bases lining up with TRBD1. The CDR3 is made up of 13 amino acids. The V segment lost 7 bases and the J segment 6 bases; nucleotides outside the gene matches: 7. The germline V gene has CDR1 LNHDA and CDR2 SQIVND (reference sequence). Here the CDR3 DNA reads TGTGCCAGTACCATGACAGGGGCCGATGGCTACACCTTC. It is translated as CASTMTGADGYTF. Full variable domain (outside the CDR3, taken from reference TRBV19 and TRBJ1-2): DGGITQSPKYLFRKEGQNVTLSCEQNLNHDAMYWYRQDPGQGLRLIYYSQIVNDFQKGDIAEGYSVSREKKESFPLTVTSAQKNPTAFYLCASTMTGADGYTFGSGTRLTVV.

This CDR3 is CASSLGLAGVEETQYF. DNA of the CDR3: TGCGCCAGCAGCTTGGGGCTAGCGGGAGTGGAAGAGACCCAGTACTTC. The chain couples TRBV5-1 to TRBJ2-5; 10 bases line up with TRBD2. Germline V gene lookup returns CDR1 SGHRS and CDR2 YFSETQ. This CDR3 is 16 amino acids long. After removal of 0 bases from V and 3 bases from J, the junction contained 5 bases not matched to a gene.

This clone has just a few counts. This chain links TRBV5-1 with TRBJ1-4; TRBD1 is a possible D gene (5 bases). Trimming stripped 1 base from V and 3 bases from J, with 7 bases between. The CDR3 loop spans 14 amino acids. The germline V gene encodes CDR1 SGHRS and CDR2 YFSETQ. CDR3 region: CASSLRQPNEKLFF. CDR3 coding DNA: TGCGCCAGCAGCTTGAGACAGCCTAATGAAAAACTGTTTTTT.

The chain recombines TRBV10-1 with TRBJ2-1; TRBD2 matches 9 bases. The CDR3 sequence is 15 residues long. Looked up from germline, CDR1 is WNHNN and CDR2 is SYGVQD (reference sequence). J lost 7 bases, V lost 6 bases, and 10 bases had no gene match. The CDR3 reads CASSGSAGGPNEQFF. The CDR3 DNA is TGCGCCAGCAGCGGGTCGGCGGGGGGGCCTAATGAGCAGTTCTTC.

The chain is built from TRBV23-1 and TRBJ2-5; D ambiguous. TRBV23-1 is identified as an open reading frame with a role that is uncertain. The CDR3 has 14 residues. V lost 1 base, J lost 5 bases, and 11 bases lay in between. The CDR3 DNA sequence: TGCGCCAGCAGTCAATTCACCTCTGAGGAGACCCAGTACTTC. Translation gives CASSQFTSEETQYF.

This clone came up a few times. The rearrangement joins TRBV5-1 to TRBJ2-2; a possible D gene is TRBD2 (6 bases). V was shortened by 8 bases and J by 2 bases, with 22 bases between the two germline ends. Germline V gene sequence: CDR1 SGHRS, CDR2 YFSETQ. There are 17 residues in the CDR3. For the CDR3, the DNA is TGCGCCAGACCCCCATCGAAGGGACTCATCAACACCGGGGAGCTGTTTTTT. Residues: CARPPSKGLINTGELFF.

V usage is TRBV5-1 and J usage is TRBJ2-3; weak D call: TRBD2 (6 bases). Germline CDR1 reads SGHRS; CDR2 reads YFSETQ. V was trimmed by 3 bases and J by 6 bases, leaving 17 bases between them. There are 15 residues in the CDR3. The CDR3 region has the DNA TGCGCCAGCAGCTCAAACCCGGGACTTGGGGATACGCAGTATTTT. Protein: CASSSNPGLGDTQYF.

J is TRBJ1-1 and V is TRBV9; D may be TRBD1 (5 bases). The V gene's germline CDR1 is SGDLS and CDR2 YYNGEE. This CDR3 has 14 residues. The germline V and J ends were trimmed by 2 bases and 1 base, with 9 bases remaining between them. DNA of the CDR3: TGTGCCAGCAGCGTGGGACGCAAGAACACTGAAGCTTTCTTT. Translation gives CASSVGRKNTEAFF.